Listed below are T cell receptor delta chains from one sample, sequenced in a study of gamma-delta T cells after stem cell transplantation. TCRdb re-called the RT-PCR reads via CATT. The sample comprises over 650 delta-chain clones, roughly three fifths of which are singletons, and 45% rests with the top ten. Sequencing used gamma-delta T cells. The receptors here all came from a human donor. It is not recorded whose cells these are; they may come from a transplant donor. The CDR3 runs from the conserved cysteine through the conserved F or W. The D gene is left open where the match is weak. Size is omitted from some rows. Given values are once, few, many or a class for expanded clones.

clone size	V gene	CDR3 length	J gene	D gene	CDR3 DNA	CDR3 protein
once	TRDV2	15	TRDJ1	NA	TGTGCCTGTGACATGCTGGGGATCCCTCCGGGTAAACTCATCTTT	CACDMLGIPPGKLIF
NA	TRDV1	19	TRDJ2	TRDD3	TGTGCTCTTGGGGATTTTTCTGGGGGATACGTCCTTTTGACAGCACAACTCTTCTTT	CALGDFSGGYVLLTAQLFF
NA	TRDV2	15	TRDJ2	TRDD3	TGTGCCTGTGACATACTGGGGGATATGACAGCACAACTCTTCTTT	CACDILGDMTAQLFF
NA	TRDV2	16	TRDJ2	TRDD3	TGTGCCTGTGACATACTGGGGGAAGCTTTGACAGCACAACTCTTCTTT	CACDILGEALTAQLFF
once	TRDV2	19	TRDJ3	TRDD3	TGTGCCTGTGACACGCTGGGGGATACGCGCGCCTGGGACACCCGACAGATGTTTTTC	CACDTLGDTRAWDTRQMFF
NA	TRDV2	25	TRDJ3	TRDD3	TGTGCCTGTGACACCGTGAGTGGATGGGGGACCCCGCTTCGTTTATCGTCCTGGGACACCCGACAGATGTTTTTC	CACDTVSGWGTPLRLSSWDTRQMFF
NA	TRDV1	13	TRDJ1	NA	TGTGCTCTTGGGGAGGGATACACCGATAAACTCATCTTT	CALGEGYTDKLIF
NA	TRDV2	18	TRDJ2	NA	TGTGCCTGTGACACCGTCGGGGCCCTTAAACGCCCGACAGCACAACTCTTCTTT	CACDTVGALKRPTAQLFF
once	TRDV2	20	TRDJ1	TRDD3	TGTGCCTGTGACTCCCTTTCCGCACCCATTACTGGGGGTGACACCGATAAACTCATCTTT	CACDSLSAPITGGDTDKLIF
NA	TRDV2	19	TRDJ3	TRDD3	TGTGCCTGTGACAGCGTACTGGGGGATACGTCCTGGGACACCCGACAGATGTTTTTC	CACDSVLGDTSWDTRQMFF
NA	TRDV2	17	TRDJ3	NA	TGTGCCTGTGACACGGCTGGAGTCTCCTGGGACACCCGACAGATGTTTTTC	CACDTAGVSWDTRQMFF
NA	TRDV2	14	TRDJ2	NA	TGTGCCTGTGACAGATTGGGGGCTACTGCACAACTCTTCTTT	CACDRLGATAQLFF
NA	TRDV2	20	TRDJ3	TRDD3	TGTGCCTGTGACACCGTACTGGGGGATACGCTGCTAAGGGACACCCGACAGATGTTTTTC	CACDTVLGDTLLRDTRQMFF
NA	TRDV1	21	TRDJ1	NA	TGTGCTCTTGGGGAACTTTTCCCCTACATACCTTGGGGGCTGTACACCGATAAACTCATCTTT	CALGELFPYIPWGLYTDKLIF
few	TRDV2	19	TRDJ1	TRDD2	TGTGCCTGTGACTGGGTTCCTACGTCTGTGGGATCTCCTGCCGATAACCTCATCTTT	CACDWVPTSVGSPADNLIF
large	TRDV1	22	TRDJ2	TRDD3	TGTGCTCTTGGGGGTTTTCCTATTTCCTGGGGGATAGAAGTGGTTGGGACAGCACAACTCTTCTTT	CALGGFPISWGIEVVGTAQLFF
NA	TRDV2	17	TRDJ3	TRDD3	TGTGCCTGTGACTACTGGGGCAGCTCCTGGGACACCCGACAGATGTTTTTC	CACDYWGSSWDTRQMFF
once	TRDV2	20	TRDJ3	TRDD3	TGTGCCTGTGACATCTTACTGGGGGATACCAGCTCCTGGGACACCCGACAGATGTTTTTC	CACDILLGDTSSWDTRQMFF
NA	TRDV2	19	TRDJ3	TRDD3	TGTGCCTGTGACACCGTACTGGGGGATAGCTCCTGGGACACCCGACAGATGTTTTTC	CACDTVLGDSSWDTRQMFF
NA	TRDV2	19	TRDJ3	NA	TGTGCCTGTGACAAGGGAGGGATCTCCAGCTCCTGGGACACCCTGCACATGTTTTTC	CACDKGGISSSWDTLHMFF
few	TRDV3	18	TRDJ1	TRDD3	TGTGCCTTTCTATCGAGGTGGGGGATACGGGAGTACACCGATAAACTCATCTTT	CAFLSRWGIREYTDKLIF
NA	TRDV2	18	TRDJ3	TRDD3	TGTGCCTGTGACTACTGGGGGATGAGCTCCTGGGACACCCGACAGATGTTTTTC	CACDYWGMSSWDTRQMFF
NA	TRDV2	15	TRDJ2	TRDD3	TGTGCCTGTGACACACTGGGGGATTTGACAGCACACCTCTTCTTT	CACDTLGDLTAHLFF
NA	TRDV2	20	TRDJ1	TRDD3	TGTGCCTGTGACCCCCTTTCCGCCCCCATTACTGGGGGTGACACCGATACACTCATCTTC	CACDPLSAPITGGDTDTLIF
once	TRDV2	16	TRDJ2	TRDD3	TGTGCCTGTGACACCCTGGGGGATACGCGGGAAGCACAACTCTTCTTT	CACDTLGDTREAQLFF
NA	TRDV2	16	TRDJ1	TRDD3	TGTGCCTGTGAGGAACTGGGGGGGCCGTACACCGATAAACTCATCTTT	CACEELGGPYTDKLIF
NA	TRDV2	16	TRDJ2	TRDD3	TGTGCCTGTGACACTCTGGGGATACATGGCACAGCACAACTCTTCTTT	CACDTLGIHGTAQLFF
once	TRDV2	14	TRDJ2	TRDD3	TGTGCCTGTGACATACTGGGGGAGACAGCACAACTCTTCTTT	CACDILGETAQLFF
NA	TRDV2	20	TRDJ1	NA	TGTGCCTGTGACGCCCTTTCCGCACCCATTACTGGAGGTGACACCGATAAAGTCATCTTT	CACDALSAPITGGDTDKVIF
few	TRDV2	18	TRDJ3	TRDD3	TGTGCCTGTGACACTGGGGGATACGACTCCTGGGACACCCGACAGATGTTTTTC	CACDTGGYDSWDTRQMFF
few	TRDV3	17	TRDJ1	TRDD2	TGTGCCTTTAGTGCTTCCTACCCTTGGGTTTACACCGATAAACTCATCTTT	CAFSASYPWVYTDKLIF
few	TRDV2	15	TRDJ2	TRDD3	TGTGCCTGTGACACCCTGGGGGATAGAACAGCACAACTCTTCTTT	CACDTLGDRTAQLFF
hyperexpanded	TRDV1	27	TRDJ1	TRDD3	TGTGCTCTTGGGGAACTACTCCTAAGTCGGACTAATTTGGGGCCGATTTGGGTGGGGGATTACACCGATAAACTCATCTTT	CALGELLLSRTNLGPIWVGDYTDKLIF
hyperexpanded	TRDV2	16	TRDJ1	NA	TGTGCCTGTGACACCGTGGGGGCCTCGTACACCGATAAACTCATCTTT	CACDTVGASYTDKLIF
NA	TRDV2	19	TRDJ1	TRDD3	TGTGCCTGTGACACCGTCTCGGGACTGGGGGATACTAACACCGATAAACTCATCTTT	CACDTVSGLGDTNTDKLIF
NA	TRDV2	23	TRDJ3	TRDD3	TGTGCCTGTGACACCGGCTTGGCGACGCTGGGGGATACGCACTCCTGGGACACCCGACAGATGTTTTTC	CACDTGLATLGDTHSWDTRQMFF
NA	TRDV2	16	TRDJ1	TRDD3	TGTGCCTGTGGCACCGCCGGCTGGGGGTCCACCGATAAACTCATCTTT	CACGTAGWGSTDKLIF
NA	TRDV2	16	TRDJ1	NA	TGTGCCTGTGACTCCCAGTACTGCTCGGACACCGATAAACTCATCTTT	CACDSQYCSDTDKLIF
NA	TRDV2	17	TRDJ3	TRDD3	TGTGCCTGTGACTCACTGGGGGATACCTGGGACACCCGACAGATGTTTTTC	CACDSLGDTWDTRQMFF
NA	TRDV2	18	TRDJ1	TRDD3	TGTGCCTGTGACACGATACTGGGGGATAGAGGGTACACCGATAAACTCATCTTT	CACDTILGDRGYTDKLIF
NA	TRDV2	16	TRDJ2	TRDD3	TGTGCCTGTGACGATGTGGGGGATGCTTTGACAGCACAACTCTTCTTT	CACDDVGDALTAQLFF
large	TRDV2	18	TRDJ1	NA	TGTGCCTGTGACCCTGTACTGGGTATTGGGGGGGACACCGATAAACTCATCTTT	CACDPVLGIGGDTDKLIF
NA	TRAV29/DV5	14	TRDJ2	NA	TGTGCAGCAAGCGCGTGGGGGCGGACAGCACAACTCTTCTTT	CAASAWGRTAQLFF
NA	TRDV2	19	TRDJ1	TRDD3	TGTGCCTGTGACTCCGTGCCTACCCTTGACTGGGGGTACACCGATAGACTCATCTTT	CACDSVPTLDWGYTDRLIF
NA	TRDV2	19	TRDJ3	NA	TGTGCCTGTGACCTAGCAAGTGGGGGTAGCTCCTGGGACACCCGACAGATGTTTTTC	CACDLASGGSSWDTRQMFF
NA	TRDV2	22	TRDJ3	TRDD3	TGTGCCTGTGACACTCCCGTCACTACTGGGGGATACGGGTCCTGGGACACCCGACAGATGTTTTTC	CACDTPVTTGGYGSWDTRQMFF
NA	TRDV2	16	TRDJ1	TRDD3	TGTGCCTGTGACCCAATACTGGGGGATACCCCGAATAAACTCATCTTT	CACDPILGDTPNKLIF
few	TRDV2	19	TRDJ1	TRDD3	TGTGCCTGTGACAGGGTTCCTACGTCTGGGGGATCTCCTGCCGATAACCTCATCTTT	CACDRVPTSGGSPADNLIF
NA	TRDV2	19	TRDJ3	NA	TGTGCCTGTGACACCGGGGGTTTTTCTAGCTCCTGGGACACCCGACAGATGTTTTTC	CACDTGGFSSSWDTRQMFF
NA	TRDV2	18	TRDJ3	NA	TGTGCCTGTGACACCGGAGGGACCAGCTCCTGGGACACCCGACAGATGATTTTC	CACDTGGTSSWDTRQMIF
NA	TRDV2	17	TRDJ2	TRDD3	TGTGCCTGTGACACAGTCCCTGGGGGACCTTTGACAGCACAACTCTTCTTT	CACDTVPGGPLTAQLFF
few	TRDV2	15	TRDJ1	TRDD3	TGTGCCTGTGACACACTGGGGGCCCCTACCGATAACCTCATCTTT	CACDTLGAPTDNLIF
NA	TRDV2	19	TRDJ3	TRDD3	TGTGCCTGTGACACGGCGGGATACAGAACTCCCTGGGACACCCGACAGATGTTTTTC	CACDTAGYRTPWDTRQMFF
NA	TRDV2	19	TRDJ3	TRDD3	TGTGCCTGTGATACTGGGGGATACCCGAGCTCCTGGGACACCCGACAGATGTTTTTC	CACDTGGYPSSWDTRQMFF
once	TRDV2	18	TRDJ3	TRDD3	TGTGCCTGTGACACCGGGGGATATCTGGACTGGGACACCCGACAGATGTTTTTC	CACDTGGYLDWDTRQMFF
large	TRDV2	15	TRDJ1	NA	TGTGCCTGTGACAGCTGGGGTCGGGGCACCGATAAACTCATCTTT	CACDSWGRGTDKLIF
NA	TRDV2	15	TRDJ2	TRDD3	TGTGCCTGTGACGTACTGGGGGATTCGACAGCACAACTCTTCTTT	CACDVLGDSTAQLFF
NA	TRDV2	14	TRDJ1	NA	TGTGCCTGTGACACTCTTTCCTTCTCCGATAAACTCATCTTT	CACDTLSFSDKLIF
NA	TRDV1	25	TRDJ1	TRDD3	TGTGCTCTTGGGTCACTAGGGGATCGTCTCCCACTTTACTGGGGGATACGCAAAGGTAGAGATAAACTCATCTTT	CALGSLGDRLPLYWGIRKGRDKLIF
NA	TRDV2	17	TRDJ1	TRDD3	TGTGCCTGTGACTCCCTTACTGGGGGGGAGTACACCGATAAACTCATCTTT	CACDSLTGGEYTDKLIF